The present entry profiles one T cell receptor beta chain with its context. Its antigen is still unknown. Profiled with immunoSEQ multiplex PCR; TCRdb holds only in-frame clones, not every one. The table records more than 150,000 clones, approximately 90% of them present only once. The record originates from a study of T cell responses to AZD1222 COVID-19 vaccine. Study-wide results and caveats: Repertoire sampling happened only post peak T cell response. Increased Spike-specific TCR breadth and depth were observed after two AZD1222 doses. A mostly white British donor set with more females was recruited, and clonal diversity was possibly underestimated.

Germline V gene lookup returns CDR1 LGHNA and CDR2 YSLEER. With V trimmed by 1 base and J by 5 bases, 8 bases remained unmatched. CDR3 length equals 16 residues. The specimen comprised peripheral blood, sampled 28 days after the second AZD1222 dose. The TCR was taken from an adult who received the AZD1222 COVID-19 vaccine. The rearrangement joins TRBV4-3 to TRBJ1-2, with TRBD1 matching 9 bases. CDR3 residues: CASSQAIGQGIYGYTF. The CDR3 nucleotides read TGCGCCAGCAGCCAAGCCATTGGACAGGGGATATATGGCTACACCTTC.